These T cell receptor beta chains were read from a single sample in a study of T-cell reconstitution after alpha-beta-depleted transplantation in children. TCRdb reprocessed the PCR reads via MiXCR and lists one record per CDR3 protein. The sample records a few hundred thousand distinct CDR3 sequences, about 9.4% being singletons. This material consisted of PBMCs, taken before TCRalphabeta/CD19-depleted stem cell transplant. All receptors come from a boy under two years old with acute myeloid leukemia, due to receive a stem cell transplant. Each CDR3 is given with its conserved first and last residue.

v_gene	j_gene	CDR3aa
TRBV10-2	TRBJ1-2	CASRETNYGYTF
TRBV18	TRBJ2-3	CASSPLTRGAGDTQYF
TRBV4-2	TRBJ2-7	CASSDTLAKTYEQYF
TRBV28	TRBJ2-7	CASSLSGPGFDEQYF
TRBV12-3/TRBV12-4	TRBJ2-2	CASSLGGAANTGELFF
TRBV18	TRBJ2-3	CASSPPWTARSEFTDTQYF
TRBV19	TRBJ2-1	CASTSRDKAENEQFF
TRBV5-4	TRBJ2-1	CASSVNPNEQFF
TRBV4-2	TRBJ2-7	CASSRDSPRYEQYF
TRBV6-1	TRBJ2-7	CASKKEGYEQYF
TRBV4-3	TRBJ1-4	CASSLSVATNEKLFF
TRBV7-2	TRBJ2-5	CASSSPGLVIETQYF
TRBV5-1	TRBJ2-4	CASSPINRAKNIQYF
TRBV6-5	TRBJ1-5	CASSYRGDQPQHF
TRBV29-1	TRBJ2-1	CSVPLVGLATYNEQFF
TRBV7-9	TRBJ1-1	CASSLGYQLQAFF
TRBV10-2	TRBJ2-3	CASSPVAGEGKDTQYF
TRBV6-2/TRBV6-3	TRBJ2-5	CASSSRQGLADPQETQYF
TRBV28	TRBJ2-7	CASNPFGDNYEQYF
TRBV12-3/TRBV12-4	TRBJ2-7	CASSLRQGAPYEQYF
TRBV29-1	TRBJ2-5	CSLTIDGRPRGQTRETQYF
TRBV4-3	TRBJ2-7	CASSQVLGTYEQYF
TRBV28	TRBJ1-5	CASSLTQGANQPQHF
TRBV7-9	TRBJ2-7	CASSLQVGEGTNEQYF
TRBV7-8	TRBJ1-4	CASSLSGATNEKLFF
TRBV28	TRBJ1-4	CASSLGQSNEKLFF
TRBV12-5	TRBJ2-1	CASGLGFLAGYNEQFF
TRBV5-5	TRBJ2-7	CASSPQVVGTYEQYF
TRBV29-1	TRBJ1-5	CSVEGPVPQLSNQPQHF
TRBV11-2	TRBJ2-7	CASSLVALAYEQYF
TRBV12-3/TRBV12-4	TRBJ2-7	CASSSPGRGGAYEQYF
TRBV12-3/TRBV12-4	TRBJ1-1	CASRPDRSEAFF
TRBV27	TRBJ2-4	CASSLLAGRDVSKNIQYF
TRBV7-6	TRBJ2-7	CASSLRAPWDYEQYF
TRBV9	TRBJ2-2	CASSASGGDITGELFF
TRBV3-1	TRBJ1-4	CASSLAQFNEKLFF
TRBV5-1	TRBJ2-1	CASSLEFLNNEQFF
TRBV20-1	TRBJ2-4	CSARDRATGTRSYIQYF
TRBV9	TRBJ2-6	CASSVSFISGANVLTF
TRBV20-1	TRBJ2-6	CSVLQSSSGANVLTF
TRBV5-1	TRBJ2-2	CASSLISSNTGELFF
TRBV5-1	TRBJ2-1	CASSFKSGEDNEQFF
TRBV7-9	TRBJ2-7	CASSLRDGPYEQYF
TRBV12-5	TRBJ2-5	CASGLVRGRGARETQYF
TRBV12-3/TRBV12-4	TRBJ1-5	CASSLWDSQPQHF
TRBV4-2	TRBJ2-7	CASSQEPGVALEQYF
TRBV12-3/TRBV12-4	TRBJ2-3	CASSLPSNGDTQYF